A single sample gave rise to the 24 T cell receptor beta chains below, sequenced in a study of technical replicates of blood from several donors. Measured with immunoSEQ multiplex PCR; TCRdb has only the in-frame clones, and not every one. In the table there are under 95,000 clones, around 94% of which are singletons. The specimen sequenced was T cells isolated from PBMCs. All receptors come from a human donor in good health.

The chain couples TRBV6-5 to TRBJ1-2, with 8 bases lining up with TRBD1. From germline, CDR1 is MNHEY and CDR2 SVGAGI. This CDR3 region has 13 residues. The V segment lost 4 bases and the J segment 10 bases; nucleotides outside the gene matches: 8. The CDR3 region is CASSWDRKMDYTF. The CDR3 DNA is TGTGCCAGCAGTTGGGACAGGAAAATGGACTACACCTTC.

The rearrangement uses TRBV6-5 and TRBJ2-1; 10 bases are a match to TRBD1. This CDR3 is built from 15 residues. The germline gives CDR1 MNHEY, CDR2 SVGAGI. V trimming: 0 bases; J trimming: 5 bases; junction bases outside the gene matches: 1. The CDR3 region is CASSYSGQGNNEQFF. The CDR3 region has the DNA TGTGCCAGCAGTTACTCGGGACAGGGGAACAATGAGCAGTTCTTC.

V usage is TRBV2 and J usage is TRBJ1-5; no reliable D call. V lost 4 bases to trimming and J lost 0 bases, with 7 bases between them. In germline, CDR1 is SNHLY, CDR2 FYNNEI. The CDR3 extends over 14 amino acids. CDR3 region: CASSGQVSNQPQHF. The CDR3 DNA reads TGTGCCAGCAGTGGGCAGGTTAGCAATCAGCCCCAGCATTTT.

The J gene is TRBJ1-5, the V gene TRBV27, with 8 bases matching TRBD1. The J segment lost 7 bases and the V segment lost 4 bases, leaving 15 bases of the junction unmatched. This CDR3 is built from 17 residues. Germline CDR1 and CDR2: MNHEY and SMNVEV (reference sequence). CDR3 region: CASSSRPRTGLNQPQHF. The CDR3 DNA reads TGTGCCAGCAGTTCACGCCCTCGGACAGGGCTGAACCAGCCCCAGCATTTT.

The genes are TRBV30 and TRBJ2-4; 7 nucleotides match TRBD1. This CDR3 is built from 11 residues. Germline V gene sequence: CDR1 GTSNPN, CDR2 SVGIG (reference sequence). Germline trimming cut 1 base from V and 16 bases from J; bases unmatched to any gene: 7. Here the CDR3 reads CAWSARQGFYF. CDR3 DNA sequence: TGTGCCTGGAGTGCTAGACAGGGTTTTTACTTC. The complete variable domain, with remaining parts taken from reference TRBV30 and TRBJ2-4, reads SQTIHQWPATLVQPVGSPLSLECTVEGTSNPNLYWYRQAAGRGLQLLFYSVGIGQISSEVPQNLSASRPQDRQFILSSKKLLLSDSGFYLCAWSARQGFYFGAGTRLSVL.

In DNA form, the CDR3 reads TGTGCCAGCAGTGAAACACGGGTCTACACCTTC. It yields the protein CASSETRVYTF. The chain has TRBV25-1 and TRBJ1-2; D is unresolved. This CDR3 is 11 amino acids long. V lost 2 bases to trimming and J lost 10 bases, with 8 bases between them. Germline-derived CDR1 and CDR2 are MGHDK and SYGVNS.

J is TRBJ2-2 and V is TRBV10-3; TRBD1 matches at 9 bases. CDR3 length: 15 residues. CDR1 ENHRY and CDR2 SYGVKD come from the germline V gene. The V and J ends lost 6 bases and 7 bases, in that order; junction bases with no gene match: 9. CDR3 bases: TGTGCCATCAGACGCGGGGGACAGGGCGACGGGGAGCTGTTTTTT. It translates to CAIRRGGQGDGELFF.

V is TRBV28 and J is TRBJ1-5; D remains unclear. The germline gives CDR1 MDHEN, CDR2 SYDVKM. V was shortened by 3 bases and J by 3 bases, with 9 bases between the two germline ends. The CDR3 runs to 14 residues. The CDR3 nucleotides read TGTGCCAGCAGTTTCCGAGGGTTCAATCAGCCCCAGCATTTT. Amino acids: CASSFRGFNQPQHF.

This chain uses TRBV29-1 with TRBJ2-3, with TRBD2 matching over 7 bases. Losses at the gene ends were 3 bases for V and 6 bases for J; bases not matched to a gene: 3. This CDR3 is built from 12 residues. The V gene's germline CDR1 is SQVTM and CDR2 ANQGSEA. CDR3 nucleotide sequence: TGCAGCGTTGACCCGCGGGGGGATACGCAGTATTTT. Protein: CSVDPRGDTQYF.

V is TRBV2 and J is TRBJ1-5, with D possibly matching TRBD1 (6 bases). Germline V CDR1 and CDR2: SNHLY, FYNNEI. The CDR3 runs to 13 residues. V was trimmed by 8 bases and J by 0 bases, leaving 8 bases between them. The CDR3 DNA follows: TGTGCCAGCGGACAGTATAGCAATCAGCCCCAGCATTTT. Its translation is CASGQYSNQPQHF.

The chain is built from TRBV7-6 and TRBJ1-4; D call uncertain. Germline V CDR1 and CDR2: SGHVS, FNYEAQ. V gave up 0 bases and J gave up 11 bases, with 10 bases separating them. The CDR3 totals 13 residues. The CDR3 bases are TGTGCCAGCAGCTTAGCACCCAGGCTTAAACTGTTTTTT. Its translation is CASSLAPRLKLFF.

The V and J genes are TRBV30 and TRBJ1-2, with a tentative D call TRBD1 (6 bases). Per the germline V gene, CDR1 is GTSNPN and CDR2 is SVGIG (reference sequence). The V gene lost 0 bases and the J gene lost 6 bases, with 11 bases spanning the gap. The CDR3 sequence is 13 residues long. The CDR3 loop is CAWSVVRTDGYTF. In nucleotides, the CDR3 is TGTGCCTGGAGTGTAGTGCGGACAGATGGCTACACCTTC.

This rearrangement joins TRBV15 to TRBJ1-4; 9 positions agree with TRBD1. CDR1 is LNHNV, CDR2 YYDKDF, per germline (reference sequence). Germline trimming cut 0 bases from V and 8 bases from J; bases unmatched to any gene: 10. The CDR3 has 17 amino acids. The CDR3 bases are TGTGCCACCAGCAGAGAACGTTCACAGGGGGCAAACGAAAAACTGTTTTTT. Translated, it gives CATSRERSQGANEKLFF.

This chain links TRBV2 with TRBJ2-1; 8 nucleotides line up with TRBD2. This CDR3 is 15 amino acids long. V was pared by 6 bases and J by 5 bases, with 9 bases of the junction left unmatched. The germline V gene encodes CDR1 SNHLY and CDR2 FYNNEI. In nucleotides, the CDR3 is TGTGCCAGCAGGGAGGTAGCGGGGAGGGACAATGAGCAGTTCTTC. Encoded protein: CASREVAGRDNEQFF.

This rearrangement joins TRBV28 to TRBJ1-5; perhaps TRBD1 as D (5 bases). CDR1 and CDR2 (germline): MDHEN, SYDVKM. The CDR3 extends over 15 amino acids. V was clipped by 6 bases and J by 2 bases, with 14 bases between them. CDR3 coding DNA: TGTGCCAGCAGAGCTGCAGGGAGGGGCAATCAGCCCCAGCATTTT. Protein product: CASRAAGRGNQPQHF.

This clone appeared once. CDR3 coding DNA: TGCAGCGTACTAAGGACAGGGGGTACCGGGGAGCTGTTTTTT. It codes for CSVLRTGGTGELFF. J is TRBJ2-2 and V is TRBV29-1; the match to TRBD1 covers 10 bases. CDR1 is SQVTM and CDR2 is ANQGSEA in the germline V gene. This CDR3 spans 14 amino acids. V gave up 6 bases and J gave up 5 bases; unmatched junction bases: 6.

The CDR3 region has the DNA TGTGCCACCCCGAAAGGTGAAGCCCACCGGACTAGCGGACCAGATACGCAGTATTTT. It translates to CATPKGEAHRTSGPDTQYF. V is TRBV2 and J is TRBJ2-3, with 10 nucleotides matching TRBD2. CDR3 length equals 19 residues. Looked up from germline, CDR1 is SNHLY and CDR2 is FYNNEI. V gave up 10 bases and J gave up 4 bases; unmatched junction bases: 23.

J is TRBJ2-7 and V is TRBV7-6; D is possibly TRBD2 (5 bases). Trimming stripped 0 bases from V and 4 bases from J, with 10 bases between. The CDR3 contains 14 residues. The germline V gene has CDR1 SGHVS and CDR2 FNYEAQ. The CDR3 loop is CASSLAASGYEQYF. The CDR3 coding sequence is TGTGCCAGCAGCTTAGCGGCATCGGGGTACGAGCAGTACTTC.

V gene TRBV13 combines with J gene TRBJ2-1, with TRBD1 as a possible D gene (6 bases). The CDR3 runs 14 residues. V lost 5 bases, J lost 4 bases, and 12 bases lay in between. Germline V lookup: CDR1 PRHDT, CDR2 FYEKMQ (reference sequence). The CDR3 DNA follows: TGTGCCAGCAGCATCCGGGACACTTACAATGAGCAGTTCTTC. It yields the protein CASSIRDTYNEQFF.

This clone was seen more than once but under ten times. The gene calls are TRBV11-2 and TRBJ2-5, with 8 bases fitting TRBD2. With 5 bases clipped from V and 2 bases from J, the junction kept 7 bases outside the gene matches. The germline V gene has CDR1 SGHAT and CDR2 FQNNGV. This CDR3 region has 15 residues. This chain's CDR3 is CASSLPPSGQETQYF. CDR3 DNA sequence: TGTGCCAGCAGCCTGCCCCCTAGCGGGCAAGAGACCCAGTACTTC.

The rearrangement links TRBV25-1 to TRBJ1-6, with D possibly being TRBD1 (5 bases). Germline V lookup: CDR1 MGHDK, CDR2 SYGVNS. The CDR3 contains 16 residues. V lost 2 bases and J 8 bases, leaving 16 bases between the germline ends. CDR3 loop: CASSEPEGATDSPLHF. CDR3 bases: TGTGCCAGCAGTGAACCCGAAGGGGCCACCGATTCACCCCTCCACTTT.

The gene calls are TRBV2 and TRBJ1-5, with TRBD1 matching over 7 bases. The V segment lost 6 bases and the J segment 1 base; nucleotides outside the gene matches: 0. Germline CDR1 is SNHLY and CDR2 is FYNNEI. The CDR3 runs to 13 residues. The CDR3 nucleotides are TGTGCCAGCAGCAGGGGGAGCAATCAGCCCCAGCATTTT. It codes for CASSRGSNQPQHF.

The chain links TRBV30 to TRBJ2-1; tentative D call: TRBD2 (6 bases). Trimming took off 3 bases at V and 4 bases at J, with 19 bases between the two ends. Germline V gene sequence: CDR1 GTSNPN, CDR2 SVGIG (reference sequence). The CDR3 loop spans 16 amino acids. The CDR3 DNA sequence: TGTGCCTGGAGAAACCCAAGACTAGGGGCGTACAATGAGCAGTTCTTC. Its translation is CAWRNPRLGAYNEQFF. Based on the CDR3 plus reference TRBV30 and TRBJ2-1, the full variable domain is SQTIHQWPATLVQPVGSPLSLECTVEGTSNPNLYWYRQAAGRGLQLLFYSVGIGQISSEVPQNLSASRPQDRQFILSSKKLLLSDSGFYLCAWRNPRLGAYNEQFFGPGTRLTVL.

This chain links TRBV13 with TRBJ2-3; tentative D call: TRBD2 (6 bases). Germline V gene sequence: CDR1 PRHDT, CDR2 FYEKMQ (reference sequence). V was pared by 4 bases and J by 4 bases, with 6 bases between. This CDR3 is 12 amino acids long. CDR3 in DNA: TGTGCCAGCAGCTCGGGAGCAGATACGCAGTATTTT. As protein: CASSSGADTQYF.